At least ten counts were recorded for the clone carrying this T cell receptor (beta chain). The antigen is unknown. The record originates from a study of CD8+ T cells in alopecia areata. Study context: Among treated patients, oral tofacitinib was administered at 5 to 10 mg twice daily. The protocol delivered tofacitinib for 6 to 18 months, then withdrew it for 6 months.

The CDR3 is 12 residues long. Germline V gene data show CDR1 as SGHVS and CDR2 as FQNEAQ. Trimming shortened V by 1 base and J by 3 bases, and 2 bases separated the two germline ends. Alopecia areata patients gave lesional scalp punch biopsies and peripheral blood samples. Sequencing templates came from extracted RNA that was reverse transcribed into cDNA. Sequencing used immunoSEQ multiplex PCR; TCRdb keeps in-frame clones, though not all of them. This table holds 160,000 or so clones, around 64% found once. Study-wide results and caveats: For lesional scalp, especially alopecia totalis/universalis, clonality was higher than in normal scalp.

The chain employs TRBV7-8 and TRBJ2-3, with no clear D. The sample was CD8+ T cells sorted from blood, taken at week 0. This receptor was taken from a human donor with alopecia areata. CDR3 protein: CASSLGTDTQYF. For the CDR3, the DNA is TGTGCCAGCAGCTTAGGGACAGATACGCAGTATTTT.